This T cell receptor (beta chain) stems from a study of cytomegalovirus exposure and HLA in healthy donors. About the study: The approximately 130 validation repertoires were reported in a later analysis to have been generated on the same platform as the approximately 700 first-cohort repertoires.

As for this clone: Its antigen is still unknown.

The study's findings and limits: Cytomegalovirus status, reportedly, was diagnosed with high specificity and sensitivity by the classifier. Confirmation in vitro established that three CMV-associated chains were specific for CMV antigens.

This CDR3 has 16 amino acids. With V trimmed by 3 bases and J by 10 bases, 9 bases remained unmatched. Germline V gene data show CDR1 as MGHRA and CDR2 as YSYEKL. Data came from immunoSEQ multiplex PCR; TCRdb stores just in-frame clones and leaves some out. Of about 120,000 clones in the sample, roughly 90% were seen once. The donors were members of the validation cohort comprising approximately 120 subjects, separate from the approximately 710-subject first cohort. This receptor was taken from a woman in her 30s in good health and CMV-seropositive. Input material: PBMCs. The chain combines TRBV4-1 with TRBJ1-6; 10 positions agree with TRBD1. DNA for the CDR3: TGCGCCAGCAGCCAGGCCTGGACAGGGGGGATATCACCCCTCCACTTT. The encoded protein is CASSQAWTGGISPLHF.